The T cell receptor (beta chain) under discussion was sequenced for a study of T cells in narcolepsy. About the study: Enrolled donors included narcolepsy type 1 or type 2 patients and healthy controls.

Overall study findings and caveats: Autoreactive HCRT-specific and TRIB2-specific clonotypes were marked in same-patient CSF-versus-blood CD4+ comparisons. In some patient and control memory CD4+ samples, autoreactive clones were absent. Autoreactive clonotypes reportedly recurred in blood of same and different patients, not controls.

There are a few counts of this clone. No antigen is known for it. Unmatched junction bases numbered 8, after V lost 1 base and J lost 3 bases. The CDR3 is made up of 17 amino acids. Germline CDR1 is LNHNV and CDR2 is YYDKDF (reference sequence). Sequencing was performed with immunoSEQ multiplex PCR; in TCRdb, only in-frame clones are kept and a portion is missing. The profile shows under 20,000 clones, approximately 90% of them singletons. V and J are TRBV15 and TRBJ2-2; 7 bases fit TRBD1. The origin of this receptor is a human donor in good health. Sample: memory (CD45RA-) CD4+ T cells from blood. The CDR3 DNA sequence: TGTGCCACCAGCAGAGTAGGAAGCCAGGGGGACACCGGGGAGCTGTTTTTT. Its protein product is CATSRVGSQGDTGELFF. The whole variable domain, filled in from reference TRBV15 and TRBJ2-2, reads DAMVIQNPRYQVTQFGKPVTLSCSQTLNHNVMYWYQQKSSQAPKLLFHYYDKDFNNEADTPDNFQSRRPNTSFCFLDIRSPGLGDTAMYLCATSRVGSQGDTGELFFGEGSRLTVL.